The entry that follows covers one T cell receptor beta chain sequence. The data belong to a study of blood T cell repertoires in COVID-19. Study overall: Acute and convalescent COVID-19 samples came from the United States, Italy and Spain.

In the original analysis: Quantification of nucleated cells was approximated via reference gene primer amplification. The method was immunoSEQ multiplex PCR; TCRdb's version includes in-frame clones alone and lacks a portion of them. The V and J calls and clone size are taken from that table; D and trimming were inferred from the DNA. The repertoire holds some 270,000 clones, with 85% to 90% as singletons. Trimming took off 1 base at V and 7 bases at J, with 9 bases between the two ends. The CDR3 totals 14 residues. Germline V gene sequence: CDR1 SGHRS, CDR2 YFSETQ. Sequencing input: PBMCs or T cells enriched from blood (not recorded which). This sequence originates from a woman aged 25-40 years with acute COVID-19. The chain links TRBV5-1 to TRBJ1-6; the D is unclear. The CDR3 sequence is CASSLYLRNSPLHF. The DNA of the CDR3 is TGCGCCAGCAGCTTGTACCTGCGGAATTCACCCCTCCACTTT.